These T cell receptor beta chains were read from a single sample in a study of CD8+ T cells in alopecia areata. Generated by immunoSEQ multiplex PCR, the TCRdb table keeps only in-frame clones and is missing some. Here the sample spans about 210,000 clones, around three fifths being singletons. The input for sequencing was CD4+ T cells sorted from blood, taken at week 4, from a patient treated with tofacitinib. The receptors shown here come from a human donor with alopecia areata. The CDR3 runs from the conserved cysteine through the conserved F or W. The D gene is left open where the match is weak. The size entry is marked missing in some rows and otherwise reads once, few, many or a size class.

J gene,V gene,clone size,D gene,CDR3 protein,CDR3 DNA
TRBJ2-3,TRBV7-2,NA,NA,CASSLGAMSTDTQYF,TGTGCCAGCAGCTTAGGAGCGATGAGCACAGATACGCAGTATTTT
TRBJ1-1,TRBV5-1,NA,NA,CASSLDPVTEAFF,TGCGCCAGCAGCTTGGATCCCGTCACTGAAGCTTTCTTT
TRBJ2-3,TRBV29-1,NA,NA,CSVRRQESTDTQYF,TGCAGCGTTCGGAGGCAGGAAAGCACAGATACGCAGTATTTT
TRBJ2-1,TRBV6-6,few,NA,CASRPDRRDEQFF,TGTGCCAGCAGGCCTGACAGGAGGGATGAGCAGTTCTTC
TRBJ2-7,TRBV27,NA,NA,CASSPHSGASGSYEQYF,TGTGCCAGCAGTCCCCACTCGGGGGCTAGCGGATCCTACGAGCAGTACTTC
TRBJ1-4,TRBV7-3,few,NA,CASSPTGTANEKLFF,TGTGCCAGCAGCCCAACAGGGACCGCTAATGAAAAACTGTTTTTT
TRBJ1-1,TRBV9,NA,NA,CASSVEQTNTEAFF,TGTGCCAGCAGCGTAGAACAGACGAACACTGAAGCTTTCTTT
TRBJ2-7,TRBV7-8,NA,NA,CASSPAGRGAYEQYF,TGTGCCAGCAGCCCCGCAGGGCGGGGAGCCTACGAGCAGTACTTC
TRBJ2-3,TRBV5-1,NA,NA,CASSLGSGSTDTQYF,TGCGCCAGCAGCTTGGGATCGGGAAGCACAGATACGCAGTATTTT
TRBJ2-5,TRBV10-3,NA,NA,CATIGGGRETQYF,TGTGCCACAATTGGGGGAGGACGGGAGACCCAGTACTTC
TRBJ2-3,TRBV30,NA,TRBD2,CAWNIGTSTQYF,TGTGCCTGGAATATTGGGACTAGCACGCAGTATTTT
TRBJ1-1,TRBV29-1,NA,NA,CSAQRKETEAFF,TGCAGCGCACAGAGGAAGGAAACTGAAGCTTTCTTT
TRBJ2-3,TRBV27,many,NA,CASSPGTTDTQYF,TGTGCCAGCAGTCCCGGGACAACAGATACGCAGTATTTT
TRBJ2-5,TRBV5-1,NA,TRBD2,CASSLAVGVSGGPQETQYF,TGCGCCAGCAGCTTGGCCGTGGGAGTAAGCGGGGGGCCTCAAGAGACCCAGTACTTC
TRBJ2-1,TRBV14,NA,TRBD2,CASSRDYLYNEQFF,TGTGCCAGCAGCAGGGACTATCTCTACAATGAGCAGTTCTTC
TRBJ1-2,TRBV7-2,NA,NA,CASSLGQALGYTF,TGTGCCAGCAGCTTAGGGCAGGCCTTAGGCTACACCTTC
TRBJ1-1,TRBV29-1,NA,NA,CSVEDPGVNTEAFF,TGCAGCGTTGAAGATCCGGGTGTGAACACTGAAGCTTTCTTT
TRBJ1-2,TRBV29-1,NA,NA,CSVEVPGNYGYTF,TGCAGCGTTGAAGTCCCGGGGAACTATGGCTACACCTTC
TRBJ1-5,TRBV7-2,NA,NA,CASSLVAGKNQPQHF,TGTGCCAGCAGCTTAGTAGCGGGGAAAAATCAGCCCCAGCATTTT
TRBJ1-1,TRBV5-6,few,NA,CASSQGEGTEAFF,TGTGCCAGCAGCCAAGGGGAGGGGACTGAAGCTTTCTTT